Listed here are 26 T cell receptor beta chains from one sample, sequenced in a study of early T cells in non-severe SARS-CoV-2 infection. TCRdb redid the calling of the 5' RACE reads with MiXCR, one entry per CDR3 protein. The data show tens of thousands of distinct CDR3 sequences, roughly 5.4% seen once. Sequences were obtained from whole blood. All receptors come from an adult who was a healthcare worker with PCR-confirmed SARS-CoV-2 infection or an uninfected control (not recorded which).

There are many counts of this clonotype. The gene calls are TRBV21-1 and TRBJ1-5. TRBV21-1 constitutes a pseudogene. The CDR3 loop spans 16 amino acids. CDR3 sequence (DNA): TGTGCCAGCAGCAAAGCGGGACCGATGAGCAATCAGCCCCAGCATTTT. Translated, it gives CASSKAGPMSNQPQHF.

The chain links TRBV7-8 to TRBJ2-5, with a tentative D call TRBD1 (6 bases). The CDR3 has 14 residues. With 5 bases removed from V and 4 bases from J, the gap between germline ends came to 14 bases. Germline assignment: CDR1 SGHVS and CDR2 FQNEAQ. The DNA for the CDR3 is TGTGCCAGCAGCCTTGGACAGTACCGAGAGACCCAGTACTTC. Amino acids: CASSLGQYRETQYF. The full variable domain, rest sourced from reference TRBV7-8 and TRBJ2-5, is GAGVSQSPRYKVAKRGQDVALRCDPISGHVSLFWYQQALGQGPEFLTYFQNEAQLDKSGLPSDRFFAERPEGSVSTLKIQRTQQEDSAVYLCASSLGQYRETQYFGPGTRLLVL.

V usage is TRBV14 and J usage is TRBJ2-1; a weak D match, TRBD2 (5 bases). The CDR3 runs to 15 residues. In germline, CDR1 is SGHDN, CDR2 FVKESK. V lost 4 bases to trimming and J lost 8 bases, with 18 bases between them. CDR3 protein: CASSRGLLDPDEQFF. CDR3 DNA: TGTGCCAGCAGCCGCGGACTTCTTGACCCGGATGAGCAGTTCTTC.

V and J are TRBV5-1 and TRBJ2-2; D tentatively reads TRBD1 or TRBD2 (5 bases each). CDR1 is SGHRS, CDR2 YFSETQ, per germline. This CDR3 is 14 amino acids long. V was cut by 2 bases and J by 10 bases, with 15 bases left in between. The CDR3 nucleotides are TGCGCCAGCAGCTTCAACGGGGCCGTTGCGGAGCTGTTTTTT. Its protein product is CASSFNGAVAELFF. Full variable domain (rest looked up from reference TRBV5-1 and TRBJ2-2): KAGVTQTPRYLIKTRGQQVTLSCSPISGHRSVSWYQQTPGQGLQFLFEYFSETQRNKGNFPGRFSGRQFSNSRSEMNVSTLELGDSALYLCASSFNGAVAELFFGEGSRLTVL.

This clonotype was picked up many times. V usage is TRBV2 and J usage is TRBJ2-7; D perhaps matches TRBD2 (5 bases). Germline V gene data show CDR1 as SNHLY and CDR2 as FYNNEI. The CDR3 has 14 amino acids. The V end lost 5 bases, the J end lost 0 bases, and 11 bases lay between the germline ends. The CDR3 DNA sequence: TGTGCCAGCAGTTCCGGGGTCCTCTCCTACGAGCAGTACTTC. Translated, it gives CASSSGVLSYEQYF.

The chain links TRBV5-5 to TRBJ2-3; perhaps D is TRBD1 or TRBD2 (5 bases each). Trimming pared 4 bases from V and 11 bases from J, leaving 26 bases between. Germline-derived CDR1 and CDR2 are SGHKS and YYEKEE (reference sequence). This CDR3 has 16 residues. The CDR3, as DNA: TGTGCCAGCAGCCCCCCCGGGGTAAACCGGGGCCTAGAGCAGTATTTT. Translating it yields CASSPPGVNRGLEQYF. Full variable domain (outside the CDR3, taken from reference TRBV5-5 and TRBJ2-3): DAGVTQSPTHLIKTRGQQVTLRCSPISGHKSVSWYQQVLGQGPQFIFQYYEKEERGRGNFPDRFSARQFPNYSSELNVNALLLGDSALYLCASSPPGVNRGLEQYFGPGTRLTVL.

This clonotype turned up a few times. The rearrangement links TRBV6-6 to TRBJ2-7, with a possible D match to TRBD1 (6 bases). The CDR3 is 17 residues long. Trimming left V 6 bases short and J 7 bases short, with 28 bases between. Germline CDR1 reads MNHNY; CDR2 reads SVGAGI (reference sequence). The CDR3, as DNA: TGTGCCAGCAGGTACGGGCCCCAGGACAGTGTGTTGGGGGAGCAGTACTTC. This gives the protein CASRYGPQDSVLGEQYF.

This clonotype was counted at least ten times. This chain uses TRBV7-9 with TRBJ2-3; possible D gene TRBD1, 6 bases. The CDR3 sequence is 16 residues long. Trimming pared 5 bases from V and 0 bases from J, leaving 15 bases between. Looked up from germline, CDR1 is SEHNR and CDR2 is FQNEAQ (reference sequence). The CDR3 sequence is CASSPPGQTSTDTQYF. CDR3 nucleotides: TGTGCCAGCAGCCCGCCGGGACAAACTAGCACAGATACGCAGTATTTT.

This chain uses TRBV5-4 with TRBJ2-3; 7 bases align to TRBD1. The germline V gene encodes CDR1 SGHNT and CDR2 YYREEE (reference sequence). The CDR3 is 14 amino acids. V shed 4 bases, J shed 2 bases, and the junction held 4 bases outside the gene matches. CDR3 DNA sequence: TGTGCCAGCAGCCTCACAGGGGCCACAGATACGCAGTATTTT. Its protein product is CASSLTGATDTQYF.

This clonotype appeared a few times. The rearrangement uses TRBV7-2 and TRBJ2-7; TRBD2 aligns across 11 bases. The germline CDR1 and CDR2 sequences are SGHTA and FQGNSA. J was trimmed by 0 bases and V by 5 bases; bases with no gene match: 12. There are 18 residues in the CDR3. The CDR3 nucleotides are TGTGCCAGCAGCCCCCAACTAGCGGGGGTAGGGAGCTCCTACGAGCAGTACTTC. Translation: CASSPQLAGVGSSYEQYF.

This clonotype was seen at least ten times. The V call is TRBV6-1, the J call TRBJ1-4; weak D call: TRBD1 (5 bases). The CDR3 has 14 residues. The germline gives CDR1 MNHNS, CDR2 SASEGT. The V gene lost 7 bases and the J gene lost 5 bases, with 14 bases spanning the gap. Here the CDR3 DNA reads TGTGCCAGCACCATGGGACCTGCAAATGAAAAACTGTTTTTT. Translation gives CASTMGPANEKLFF.

This clonotype was recorded many times. The rearrangement uses TRBV7-3 and TRBJ2-1; TRBD2 agrees at 14 bases. V dropped 5 bases and J dropped 6; count of bases not matched to a gene: 9. The germline V gene encodes CDR1 SGHTA and CDR2 FQGTGA. The CDR3 length is 17 residues. CDR3 in DNA: TGTGCCAGCAGCGCGGAATCGGGACTAGCGGGAGTCAATGAGCAGTTCTTC. It codes for CASSAESGLAGVNEQFF.

This clonotype has just a few counts. The V call is TRBV20-1, the J call TRBJ1-6, with a tentative D call TRBD1 (5 bases). Germline V lookup: CDR1 DFQATT, CDR2 SNEGSKA (reference sequence). The CDR3 has 16 residues. V lost 5 bases, J lost 1 base, and 15 bases lay in between. For the CDR3, the DNA is TGCAGTGCTTCTCGGGGGGGTCAGTCCTATAATTCACCCCTCCACTTT. Protein sequence: CSASRGGQSYNSPLHF.

Turning to this clonotype: The junction departs from the called germline gene at one end, perhaps through a read error. This sequence joins TRBV12-5 and TRBJ2-2, with TRBD2 matching over 9 bases. The CDR3 has 16 amino acids. The germline gives CDR1 LGHNT, CDR2 FRNRAP. CDR3: CASGLAGLASTGELFF. The CDR3 region has the DNA TGTGCTAGTGGATTGGCCGGACTAGCGAGCACCGGGGAGCTGTTTTTT. The variable domain in full, with the rest retrieved from reference TRBV12-5 and TRBJ2-2, is DARVTQTPRHKVTEMGQEVTMRCQPILGHNTVFWYRQTMMQGLELLAYFRNRAPLDDSGMPKDRFSAEMPDATLATLKIQPSEPRDSAVYFCASGLAGLASTGELFFGEGSRLTVL.

This clonotype was seen repeatedly, ten times or more. The chain employs TRBV18 and TRBJ1-4; D unresolved. V lost 1 base and J 7 bases, leaving 7 bases between the germline ends. The germline V gene has CDR1 KGHSH and CDR2 LQKENI. This CDR3 comprises 13 residues. As DNA, the CDR3 is TGTGCCAGCTCACCACGCGGAGGTGAAAAACTGTTTTTT. Its translation is CASSPRGGEKLFF.

V and J are TRBV12-3 or TRBV12-4 and TRBJ2-1; 8 positions match TRBD2. The junction had 10 bases not matched to a gene; V was cut back by 2 bases and J by 4 bases. The CDR3 is 17 residues long. The CDR3 reads CASSLFGGGRTYNEQFF. CDR3 bases: TGTGCCAGCAGTTTATTTGGGGGCGGGAGGACATACAATGAGCAGTTCTTC.

This clonotype appeared many times. V gene TRBV7-9 combines with J gene TRBJ1-4, with a possible D match to TRBD1 (5 bases). Between the trimmed V and J ends, which lost 1 base and 4 bases, there was a span of 7 bases. Germline V lookup: CDR1 SEHNR, CDR2 FQNEAQ (reference sequence). The CDR3 spans 14 residues. The CDR3 here is CASSLVQVNEKLFF. The CDR3 bases are TGTGCCAGCAGCTTAGTACAGGTTAATGAAAAACTGTTTTTT. Based on the CDR3 plus reference TRBV7-9 and TRBJ1-4, the full variable domain is DTGVSQNPRHKITKRGQNVTFRCDPISEHNRLYWYRQTLGQGPEFLTYFQNEAQLEKSRLLSDRFSAERPKGSFSTLEIQRTEQGDSAMYLCASSLVQVNEKLFFGSGTQLSVL.

This clonotype has only a few counts. V usage is TRBV6-2 or TRBV6-3 and J usage is TRBJ1-1, with D unresolved. This CDR3 comprises 15 residues. The ends were cut back, 5 bases at V and 6 bases at J, with 19 bases in the middle. Germline V gives CDR1 MNHEY, CDR2 SVGEGT. The CDR3 here is CASSNPRPRNPEAFF. The CDR3 region has the DNA TGTGCCAGCAGTAACCCCCGCCCAAGAAACCCTGAAGCTTTCTTT.

There are a few counts of this clonotype. V and J are TRBV4-1 and TRBJ1-5; D not certain. V lost 0 bases to trimming and J lost 6 bases, with 9 bases between them. Per the germline V gene, CDR1 is MGHRA and CDR2 is YSYEKL. The CDR3 totals 14 residues. CDR3 bases: TGCGCCAGCAGCCAAGATGGGTATGGTCAGCCCCAGCATTTT. Its protein is CASSQDGYGQPQHF.

As for this clonotype: A much bigger clone sits one base away, suggesting this may be a read error. The gene calls are TRBV28 and TRBJ2-1; 10 nucleotides line up with TRBD2. Losses at the gene ends were 4 bases for V and 3 bases for J; bases not matched to a gene: 9. Germline values: CDR1 MDHEN, CDR2 SYDVKM. The length of the CDR3 is 17 residues. CDR3 amino acids: CASSYNSGRIVYNEQFF. The DNA of the CDR3 is TGTGCCAGCAGTTACAATAGCGGGAGGATAGTCTACAATGAGCAGTTCTTC.

This clonotype appeared many times. This chain links TRBV28 with TRBJ2-7, with unresolved D. The CDR3 extends over 19 amino acids. The V end lost 1 base, the J end lost 2 bases, and 24 bases lay between the germline ends. Germline V gene data show CDR1 as MDHEN and CDR2 as SYDVKM. The CDR3 loop is CASSLFLSAGRASTYEQYF. The CDR3, as DNA: TGTGCCAGCAGTTTATTTCTGAGCGCAGGTAGGGCCTCGACCTACGAGCAGTACTTC. The variable domain in full, completed from reference TRBV28 and TRBJ2-7, reads DVKVTQSSRYLVKRTGEKVFLECVQDMDHENMFWYRQDPGLGLRLIYFSYDVKMKEKGDIPEGYSVSREKKERFSLILESASTNQTSMYLCASSLFLSAGRASTYEQYFGPGTRLTVT.

This clonotype was detected a few times. V is TRBV9 and J is TRBJ2-1; 9 positions agree with TRBD2. The CDR3 contains 16 residues. Germline CDR1 SGDLS, CDR2 YYNGEE. Germline trimming cut 0 bases from V and 9 bases from J; bases unmatched to any gene: 10. CDR3 sequence (DNA): TGTGCCAGCAGCGTAGGGGTTAGCGGGAGTTTCACTGAGCAGTTCTTC. It encodes CASSVGVSGSFTEQFF.

This clonotype was observed a few times. The chain links TRBV4-1 to TRBJ2-3; D is ambiguous. The V and J ends lost 1 base and 2 bases respectively, with 10 bases between them. The germline V gene has CDR1 MGHRA and CDR2 YSYEKL. The CDR3 totals 15 residues. The CDR3 here is CASSQGDGYTDTQYF. The CDR3 DNA reads TGCGCCAGCAGCCAAGGAGACGGTTACACAGATACGCAGTATTTT.

Many counts were recorded for this clonotype. The rearrangement joins TRBV25-1 to TRBJ1-5, with D possibly being TRBD1 (6 bases). CDR3 length: 13 residues. Germline CDR1 reads MGHDK; CDR2 reads SYGVNS. Deletions cut 10 bases from V and 5 bases from J, with 15 bases between. The CDR3 reads CATSSGGYQPQHF. DNA of the CDR3: TGTGCCACTTCATCGGGGGGCTATCAGCCCCAGCATTTT.

The CDR3 loop reads CASSQDPMRGYTF. The DNA for the CDR3 is TGTGCCAGCAGCCAAGATCCGATGAGGGGCTACACCTTC. The rearrangement joins TRBV3-1 to TRBJ1-2, with D uncertain. V lost 0 bases, J lost 8 bases, and 10 bases lay in between. From germline, CDR1 is LGHDT and CDR2 YNNKEL (reference sequence). The CDR3 has 13 amino acids. Combining the CDR3 with reference TRBV3-1 and TRBJ1-2 gives the whole variable domain DTAVSQTPKYLVTQMGNDKSIKCEQNLGHDTMYWYKQDSKKFLKIMFSYNNKELIINETVPNRFSPKSPDKAHLNLHINSLELGDSAVYFCASSQDPMRGYTFGSGTRLTVV.

In its sample, this clonotype was seen once. The chain has TRBV20-1 and TRBJ2-5; D remains ambiguous. Between the trimmed V and J ends, which lost 0 bases and 7 bases, there was a span of 0 bases. Germline V gene data show CDR1 as DFQATT and CDR2 as SNEGSKA (reference sequence). This CDR3 is built from 9 residues. CDR3 residues: CSARETQYF. In nucleotides, the CDR3 is TGCAGTGCTAGAGAGACCCAGTACTTC.